Presented here are 5 T cell receptor beta chains from one specimen sequenced in a study of CD8+ T cells in alopecia areata. The treatment: oral pan-JAK inhibitor, 5-10 mg twice daily. Reverse transcribed after extraction, RNA yielded cDNA as the sequencing template. Method: immunoSEQ multiplex PCR; TCRdb's copy keeps in-frame clones and lacks some. The sample shows some 110,000 clones, 58% of them seen only once. Sequencing used CD8+ T cells sorted from blood, obtained at week 4, from a patient treated with tofacitinib. All receptors come from a human donor with alopecia areata.

The chain joins TRBV11-2 to TRBJ2-7, with D perhaps matching TRBD1 or TRBD2 (6 bases each). The V gene's germline CDR1 is SGHAT and CDR2 FQNNGV. Trimming stripped 4 bases from V and 0 bases from J, with 13 bases between. The CDR3 length is 15 residues. The CDR3 DNA sequence: TGTGCCAGCAGCTCGAGTGGGGGGCTCTCCTACGAGCAGTACTTC. The encoded protein is CASSSSGGLSYEQYF.

This clone was observed a handful of times. V is TRBV6-6 and J is TRBJ2-7; the match to TRBD1 covers 8 bases. J lost 4 bases, V lost 6 bases, and 8 bases had no gene match. Germline-derived CDR1 and CDR2 are MNHNY and SVGAGI (reference sequence). This CDR3 has 14 amino acids. The CDR3 nucleotides read TGTGCCAGCAGGGCCCTGGACAGGGAGTACGAGCAGTACTTC. This translates into CASRALDREYEQYF.

The chain carries TRBV29-1 and TRBJ1-2; possibly TRBD1 for D (5 bases). This CDR3 contains 15 residues. Trimming left V 3 bases short and J 2 bases short, with 16 bases between. CDR1 SQVTM and CDR2 ANQGSEA come from the germline V gene. CDR3 sequence (DNA): TGCAGCGTTGATACCGGGACGCCCTTAAACTATGGCTACACCTTC. It encodes CSVDTGTPLNYGYTF.

V gene TRBV10-3 combines with J gene TRBJ2-7, with TRBD2 as a possible D gene (5 bases). The germline gives CDR1 ENHRY, CDR2 SYGVKD. Trimming took 10 bases from V and 4 from J, leaving 11 bases between them. The CDR3 extends over 11 amino acids. CDR3 nucleotide sequence: TGTGCCAGCCGTGGGAGTTACGAGCAGTACTTC. Encoded protein: CASRGSYEQYF.

The chain combines TRBV30 with TRBJ2-7; perhaps D is TRBD1 or TRBD2 (6 bases each). V lost 3 bases and J 3 bases, leaving 18 bases between the germline ends. Germline V CDR1 and CDR2: GTSNPN, SVGIG (reference sequence). The CDR3 loop spans 15 amino acids. CDR3 sequence reads: CAWSQKRGALYEQYF. The CDR3 DNA reads TGTGCCTGGAGCCAAAAGAGGGGGGCACTCTACGAGCAGTACTTC.